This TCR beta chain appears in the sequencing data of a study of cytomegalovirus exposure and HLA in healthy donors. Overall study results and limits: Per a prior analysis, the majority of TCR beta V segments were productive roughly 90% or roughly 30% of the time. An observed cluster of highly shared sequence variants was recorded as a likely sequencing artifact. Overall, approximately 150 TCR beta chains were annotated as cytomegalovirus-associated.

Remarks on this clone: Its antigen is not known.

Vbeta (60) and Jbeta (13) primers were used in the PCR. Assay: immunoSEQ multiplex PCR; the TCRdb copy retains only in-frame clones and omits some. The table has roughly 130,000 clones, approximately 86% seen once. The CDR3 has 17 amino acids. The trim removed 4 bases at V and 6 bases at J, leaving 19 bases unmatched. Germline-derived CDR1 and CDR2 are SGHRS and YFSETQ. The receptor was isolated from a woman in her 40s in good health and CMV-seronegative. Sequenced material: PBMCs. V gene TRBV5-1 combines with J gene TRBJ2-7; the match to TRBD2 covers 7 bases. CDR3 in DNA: TGCGCCAGCAGCCAGGCGACGTCGACAGTCGCTAGCGGCGAGCAGTACTTC. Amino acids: CASSQATSTVASGEQYF.